What follows are 21 T cell receptor beta chains derived from one specimen sequenced in a study of T cells in localized non-small cell lung cancer (dated by TCRdb to between 2020 and 2021). Library preparation employed the immunoSEQ multiplex PCR assay. In TCRdb, the immuneACCESS table is reduced to in-frame sequences with V and J assigned. These tables do not hold every clone; where another copy was compared, an unresolved V gene accounts for under half, and the others remain unexplained. The sample profile shows 50,000 to 75,000 clones; roughly 89% of them were found once. The ten largest clones represent less than 25% of the sample. The sample here was peripheral blood, taken before any cancer treatment. These receptors came from a man between 40 and 75 years old with stage I squamous cell lung carcinoma.

The chain has TRBV20-1 and TRBJ1-1; unclear D gene. This CDR3 comprises 11 residues. Trimming removed 3 bases from V and 3 bases from J, with 5 bases in between. The germline V gene encodes CDR1 DFQATT and CDR2 SNEGSKA (reference sequence). CDR3 bases: TGCAGTGCTAGTTCGTACACTGAAGCTTTCTTT. It encodes CSASSYTEAFF.

This clone was detected only a few times. V gene TRBV29-1 combines with J gene TRBJ2-3; 10 positions match TRBD2. The CDR3 contains 13 residues. V gave up 4 bases and J gave up 6 bases; unmatched junction bases: 4. Germline-derived CDR1 and CDR2 are SQVTM and ANQGSEA. The CDR3 reads CSVGASGSDTQYF. The CDR3 nucleotides read TGCAGCGTTGGTGCTAGCGGGAGCGATACGCAGTATTTT.

The J gene is TRBJ1-2, the V gene TRBV30; D is uncertain. Germline V gene lookup returns CDR1 GTSNPN and CDR2 SVGIG (reference sequence). Deletions cut 0 bases from V and 3 bases from J, with 17 bases between. This CDR3 region has 16 residues. The CDR3 here is CAWSVRRASLYYGYTF. CDR3 DNA sequence: TGTGCCTGGAGTGTACGGCGGGCGTCCCTTTACTATGGCTACACCTTC.

The V and J genes are TRBV7-2 and TRBJ2-7; D possibly matches TRBD1 or TRBD2 (5 bases each). Germline-derived CDR1 and CDR2 are SGHTA and FQGNSA. The CDR3 loop spans 17 amino acids. The ends were cut back, 5 bases at V and 1 base at J, with 21 bases in the middle. For the CDR3, the DNA is TGTGCCAGCAGCAGATCGTCCGGGACCACCGATTCCTACGAGCAGTACTTC. As protein: CASSRSSGTTDSYEQYF. Based on the CDR3 plus reference TRBV7-2 and TRBJ2-7, the full variable domain is GAGVSQSPSNKVTEKGKDVELRCDPISGHTALYWYRQSLGQGLEFLIYFQGNSAPDKSGLPSDRFSAERTGGSVSTLTIQRTQQEDSAVYLCASSRSSGTTDSYEQYFGPGTRLTVT.

The chain employs TRBV30 and TRBJ2-3; 7 positions match TRBD1. CDR1 GTSNPN and CDR2 SVGIG come from the germline V gene (reference sequence). After removal of 7 bases from V and 1 base from J, the junction contained 2 bases not matched to a gene. The CDR3 sequence is 12 residues long. CDR3 bases: TGTGCCTTTGACAGGGGCACAGATACGCAGTATTTT. This encodes CAFDRGTDTQYF.

The J gene is TRBJ1-1, the V gene TRBV9, with D perhaps TRBD1 (5 bases). Trimming removed 3 bases at V and 0 bases at J, with 15 bases between. The length of the CDR3 is 16 residues. The V gene's germline CDR1 is SGDLS and CDR2 YYNGEE. In DNA form, the CDR3 reads TGTGCCAGCAGCGCCAGGGACGGCGTCATGAACACTGAAGCTTTCTTT. Amino acids: CASSARDGVMNTEAFF.

The rearrangement joins TRBV14 to TRBJ1-1; D is unresolved. This CDR3 comprises 13 residues. V was cut by 4 bases and J by 0 bases, with 6 bases left in between. Germline V gene sequence: CDR1 SGHDN, CDR2 FVKESK. In DNA, the CDR3 is TGTGCCAGCAGCCGCCACCTGAACACTGAAGCTTTCTTT. The encoded protein is CASSRHLNTEAFF.

This clone came up once. The chain joins TRBV11-3 to TRBJ2-3, with D unclear. CDR3 size: 17 residues. Germline lookup yields CDR1 SGHNT and CDR2 YENEEA. The V gene lost 1 base and the J gene lost 0 bases, with 14 bases spanning the gap. Written as DNA, the CDR3 is TGTGCCAGCAGCTTAGGGTCCAGCGTAACTAGCACAGATACGCAGTATTTT. It encodes CASSLGSSVTSTDTQYF.

V gene TRBV7-8 combines with J gene TRBJ2-1; D remains unclear. V dropped 5 bases and J dropped 4 bases, with 15 bases sitting between them. This CDR3 spans 15 amino acids. Per germline, CDR1 SGHVS and CDR2 FQNEAQ. Written as DNA, the CDR3 is TGTGCCAGCAGCCCCGTGACTCGCCCATACAATGAGCAGTTCTTC. It translates to CASSPVTRPYNEQFF. The variable domain in full, with the rest retrieved from reference TRBV7-8 and TRBJ2-1, is GAGVSQSPRYKVAKRGQDVALRCDPISGHVSLFWYQQALGQGPEFLTYFQNEAQLDKSGLPSDRFFAERPEGSVSTLKIQRTQQEDSAVYLCASSPVTRPYNEQFFGPGTRLTVL.

This chain links TRBV10-3 with TRBJ2-2; 11 positions agree with TRBD2. The CDR3 loop spans 16 amino acids. Trimming took 4 bases from V and 1 from J; bases not matched to a gene: 2. Germline V gene lookup returns CDR1 ENHRY and CDR2 SYGVKD. The chain's CDR3 is CAISGGLAGNTGELFF. The CDR3 DNA sequence: TGTGCCATCAGTGGCGGACTAGCGGGGAACACCGGGGAGCTGTTTTTT.

J is TRBJ1-2 and V is TRBV7-3, with D perhaps matching TRBD1 (6 bases). V lost 5 bases to trimming and J lost 3 bases, with 10 bases between them. CDR3 length equals 13 residues. Germline V CDR1 and CDR2: SGHTA, FQGTGA. In nucleotides, the CDR3 is TGTGCCAGCAGCCAGGGGCTGGACTATGGCTACACCTTC. It translates to CASSQGLDYGYTF.

This rearrangement joins TRBV21-1 to TRBJ2-5. TRBV21-1 is classified as a pseudogene. The CDR3 is 15 amino acids. CDR3 in amino acids: CASSRTGTSKETQYF. The CDR3 DNA reads as TGTGCCAGCAGCAGGACCGGGACCTCAAAAGAGACCCAGTACTTC.

The chain has TRBV11-3 and TRBJ2-5, with a possible D match to TRBD2 (5 bases). The V and J ends lost 1 base and 2 bases respectively, with 11 bases between them. Germline V lookup: CDR1 SGHNT, CDR2 YENEEA. The CDR3 is made up of 15 amino acids. The CDR3 protein is CASSLGGHSQETQYF. The CDR3 nucleotides are TGTGCCAGCAGCTTAGGAGGGCACAGTCAAGAGACCCAGTACTTC.

This chain links TRBV7-8 with TRBJ2-7, with D perhaps matching TRBD1 or TRBD2 (5 bases each). The CDR3 is 16 residues long. CDR1 SGHVS and CDR2 FQNEAQ come from the germline V gene. The V end lost 1 base, the J end lost 6 bases, and 19 bases lay between the germline ends. In DNA form, the CDR3 reads TGTGCCAGCAGCTTAGATGGGTCGGGACGGCGGGTCGAGCAGTACTTC. This codes for CASSLDGSGRRVEQYF.

J is TRBJ1-5 and V is TRBV28; 8 bases agree with TRBD1. The length of the CDR3 is 14 residues. Germline lookup yields CDR1 MDHEN and CDR2 SYDVKM. The V and J ends lost 0 bases and 5 bases, in that order; junction bases with no gene match: 0. The CDR3 is CASSLWDRDQPQHF. Here the CDR3 DNA reads TGTGCCAGCAGTTTATGGGACAGGGATCAGCCCCAGCATTTT.

The V gene is TRBV28, the J gene TRBJ2-3; D gene ambiguous. Germline V gene data show CDR1 as MDHEN and CDR2 as SYDVKM. This CDR3 spans 13 amino acids. The ends were cut back, 5 bases at V and 0 bases at J, with 6 bases in the middle. CDR3 DNA sequence: TGTGCCAGCAGTATGGACAGCACAGATACGCAGTATTTT. Its protein product is CASSMDSTDTQYF.

J is TRBJ1-1 and V is TRBV7-8; D is undetermined. Trimming shortened V by 1 base and J by 4 bases, and 13 bases separated the two germline ends. This CDR3 region has 15 residues. Germline assignment: CDR1 SGHVS and CDR2 FQNEAQ. CDR3 sequence (DNA): TGTGCCAGCAGCTTAGACCCACAGATGGTCACTGAAGCTTTCTTT. As protein: CASSLDPQMVTEAFF.

The rearrangement joins TRBV28 to TRBJ1-5; 7 nucleotides match TRBD1. This CDR3 has 19 amino acids. V lost 2 bases, J lost 0 bases, and 13 bases stayed unmatched. Germline CDR1 and CDR2: MDHEN and SYDVKM. CDR3 sequence (DNA): TGTGCCAGCAGTTTACCCGGGACAGATCTTTATCTTAGCAATCAGCCCCAGCATTTT. Translating it yields CASSLPGTDLYLSNQPQHF.

This clone was seen only a few times. CDR3 coding DNA: TGTGCCAGCAGTTTTCTATTGCGGCGTAGAACAGCTAGGTCCGAGCAGTACTTC. It encodes CASSFLLRRRTARSEQYF. V and J are TRBV28 and TRBJ2-7; the D is unclear. Germline V gene data show CDR1 as MDHEN and CDR2 as SYDVKM. V was pared by 3 bases and J by 6 bases, with 27 bases between. The CDR3 covers 18 residues.

The chain uses TRBV18 and TRBJ2-1, with a tentative D call TRBD2 (6 bases). CDR1 is KGHSH and CDR2 is LQKENI in the germline V gene. The V end was cut by 3 bases, the J end by 0 bases, with 9 bases between. The CDR3 covers 15 residues. The CDR3 DNA reads TGTGCCAGCTCACCGTACGGGAGCTCCTACAATGAGCAGTTCTTC. Protein product: CASSPYGSSYNEQFF.

The V gene is TRBV5-1, the J gene TRBJ2-5, with D tentatively TRBD2 (6 bases). Germline V gene data show CDR1 as SGHRS and CDR2 as YFSETQ. V was pared by 8 bases and J by 4 bases, with 27 bases between. This CDR3 spans 17 amino acids. CDR3 in amino acids: CASCRGYERAAAETQYF. Here the CDR3 DNA reads TGCGCCAGTTGTCGGGGGTACGAGCGGGCCGCTGCAGAGACCCAGTACTTC.